This T cell receptor (beta chain) was obtained from a study of blood T cell repertoires in COVID-19. As for the study in general: Sample material is recorded as cDNA or gDNA derived from T cells, B-cell-depleted T cells, or PBMCs.

This CDR3 contains 14 residues. Trimming shortened V by 7 bases and J by 5 bases, and 12 bases separated the two germline ends. Germline lookup yields CDR1 MNHNY and CDR2 SVGAGI (reference sequence). Seattle's enrolled individuals joined amid active infection and were then monitored longitudinally. Per the study methods: From reference gene primer amplification, estimates of nucleated cell counts were derived. Some clones are missing from TCRdb's copy, which holds only in-frame ones; the method was immunoSEQ multiplex PCR. That table gives V, J and clone size, and the DNA gave D and trimming. The data contain about 220,000 clones, over 75% of them singletons.

V usage is TRBV6-6 and J usage is TRBJ1-6; D is unclear. The specimen was peripheral blood. The receptor's source is a woman in her 70s with COVID-19, enrolled during active disease. Written as DNA, the CDR3 is TGTGCCAGCAAGGTACTGAGGGATAATTCACCCCTCCACTTT. Protein product: CASKVLRDNSPLHF.